Presented here are 26 T cell receptor beta chains from one specimen sequenced in a study of shared clonotypes between healthy human individuals. This table comes from immunoSEQ multiplex PCR, and its TCRdb copy is limited to in-frame clones, with some not included. Of roughly 1,500,000 clones detected, 95% to 99% appear once; the ten largest clones hold about 0.4%. Sequencing input: naive CD4+ T cells sorted from blood. Sample subset: CD45RA+ positively selected. All receptors come from a man aged 25-45 years in good health.

This chain links TRBV19 with TRBJ1-1; 7 positions match TRBD1. Germline values: CDR1 LNHDA, CDR2 SQIVND (reference sequence). The junction had 12 bases not matched to a gene; V was cut back by 5 bases and J by 6 bases. CDR3 size: 15 residues. This CDR3 reads CASSSTGAPISEAFF. The CDR3 DNA sequence: TGTGCCAGTAGTTCCACAGGGGCGCCAATTTCTGAAGCTTTCTTT.

The chain is built from TRBV2 and TRBJ2-7; D not resolved. The CDR3 has 15 residues. Between the trimmed V and J ends, which lost 6 bases and 3 bases, there was a span of 18 bases. Per germline, CDR1 SNHLY and CDR2 FYNNEI. The CDR3 DNA reads as TGTGCCAGCAGCCCCCAGCCATCCCCTCTCTACGAGCAGTACTTC. It yields the protein CASSPQPSPLYEQYF.

This chain links TRBV5-1 with TRBJ2-5; 10 positions match TRBD2. The germline V gene has CDR1 SGHRS and CDR2 YFSETQ. This CDR3 spans 16 amino acids. The ends lost 1 base at V and 1 base at J; junction bases unmatched: 4. The CDR3 DNA reads TGCGCCAGCAGCTTGCAGACTAGCGGGCGCCAAGAGACCCAGTACTTC. Translation: CASSLQTSGRQETQYF.

V is TRBV5-1 and J is TRBJ1-1; 7 bases fit TRBD1. The length of the CDR3 is 15 residues. CDR1 is SGHRS, CDR2 YFSETQ, per germline. The V gene end was trimmed by 2 bases and the J gene end by 8 bases; junction bases not matched to a gene: 12. CDR3 amino acids: CASSFNPKGTDEAFF. CDR3 coding DNA: TGCGCCAGCAGCTTTAATCCAAAAGGGACAGACGAAGCTTTCTTT.

This sequence joins TRBV10-2 and TRBJ2-1; unclear D gene. Trimming took 9 bases from V and 0 from J, leaving 18 bases between them. The CDR3 consists of 16 residues. Germline-derived CDR1 and CDR2 are WSHSY and SAAADI. The CDR3 DNA follows: TGCGCCAGACAGTCCGCGGACGGAATCTCCTACAATGAGCAGTTCTTC. This encodes CARQSADGISYNEQFF.

The rearrangement links TRBV28 to TRBJ2-3; perhaps TRBD2 as D (6 bases). Trimming removed 6 bases from V and 2 bases from J, with 15 bases in between. The CDR3 spans 15 residues. Germline CDR1 reads MDHEN; CDR2 reads SYDVKM. CDR3 region: CASSPAGSSTDTQYF. CDR3 nucleotide sequence: TGTGCCAGCAGCCCAGCCGGGAGCTCCACAGATACGCAGTATTTT.

The chain joins TRBV7-9 to TRBJ1-1; D not certain. Germline V gives CDR1 SEHNR, CDR2 FQNEAQ (reference sequence). With 2 bases removed from V and 10 bases from J, the gap between germline ends came to 17 bases. This CDR3 is built from 14 residues. The CDR3 bases are TGTGCCAGCAGCTTATCGGTAGACGCAGATCGAGCTTTCTTT. This codes for CASSLSVDADRAFF.

This clone was observed a single time. V gene TRBV6-6 combines with J gene TRBJ1-4, with D possibly matching TRBD1 (5 bases). The germline V gene has CDR1 MNHNY and CDR2 SVGAGI (reference sequence). The V end lost 0 bases, the J end lost 0 bases, and 8 bases lay between the germline ends. The CDR3 extends over 16 amino acids. The CDR3 protein is CASSYSGTSTNEKLFF. The CDR3 nucleotides are TGTGCCAGCAGTTACTCGGGGACCTCAACTAATGAAAAACTGTTTTTT.

The rearrangement joins TRBV28 to TRBJ2-7; tentative D call: TRBD2 (5 bases). Germline V gene data show CDR1 as MDHEN and CDR2 as SYDVKM. The CDR3 consists of 12 residues. V was trimmed by 4 bases and J by 5 bases, leaving 9 bases between them. The CDR3 DNA sequence: TGTGCCAGCAGTTACGGACTGGACGAGCAGTACTTC. It specifies CASSYGLDEQYF.

The genes are TRBV7-6 and TRBJ1-5; D remains unclear. Trimming stripped 1 base from V and 4 bases from J, with 8 bases between. The CDR3 extends over 14 amino acids. The germline V gene has CDR1 SGHVS and CDR2 FNYEAQ. DNA of the CDR3: TGTGCCAGCAGCTTAGTACCTGGGAATCAGCCCCAGCATTTT. Translation: CASSLVPGNQPQHF.

This chain uses TRBV5-4 with TRBJ2-5, with 7 bases fitting TRBD2. The length of the CDR3 is 17 residues. Losses at the gene ends were 4 bases for V and 1 base for J; bases not matched to a gene: 13. Germline values: CDR1 SGHNT, CDR2 YYREEE (reference sequence). The CDR3 DNA follows: TGTGCCAGCAGCCCTCTAAGGCGGGAGAAGTCCCAAGAGACCCAGTACTTC. This sequence encodes CASSPLRREKSQETQYF.

V is TRBV30 and J is TRBJ2-7; 7 bases are a match to TRBD2. Germline trimming cut 1 base from V and 3 bases from J; bases unmatched to any gene: 9. The CDR3 consists of 15 residues. CDR1 and CDR2 (germline): GTSNPN, SVGIG (reference sequence). CDR3 in DNA: TGTGCCTGGAGTGGCTCGGGAGGAAAATACTACGAGCAGTACTTC. As protein: CAWSGSGGKYYEQYF. Full variable domain (remainder filled in from reference TRBV30 and TRBJ2-7): SQTIHQWPATLVQPVGSPLSLECTVEGTSNPNLYWYRQAAGRGLQLLFYSVGIGQISSEVPQNLSASRPQDRQFILSSKKLLLSDSGFYLCAWSGSGGKYYEQYFGPGTRLTVT.

This clone appeared a single time. In the same sample, other DNA sequences code for this CDR3. The V call is TRBV19, the J call TRBJ2-7; TRBD1 might be the D (6 bases). The CDR3 spans 14 residues. Germline V gene data show CDR1 as LNHDA and CDR2 as SQIVND (reference sequence). Between the trimmed V and J ends, which lost 3 bases and 0 bases, there was a span of 9 bases. CDR3 region: CASSIVRGSYEQYF. The CDR3 DNA is TGTGCCAGTAGTATTGTCAGGGGCTCCTACGAGCAGTACTTC.

The rearrangement links TRBV10-3 to TRBJ2-7; 8 bases agree with TRBD2. CDR3 length: 14 amino acids. Germline CDR1 and CDR2: ENHRY and SYGVKD. J gave up 1 base and V 4 bases, and 3 bases lay outside the gene matches. In DNA form, the CDR3 reads TGTGCCATCAGTGGAGCGGGAGATTCCTACGAGCAGTACTTC. It translates to CAISGAGDSYEQYF.

The chain joins TRBV5-1 to TRBJ2-7; 7 bases map to TRBD1. J lost 0 bases, V lost 0 bases, and 15 bases had no gene match. This CDR3 is 19 amino acids long. CDR1 SGHRS and CDR2 YFSETQ come from the germline V gene. CDR3 sequence: CASSLGRQGLTTLSYEQYF. Here the CDR3 DNA reads TGCGCCAGCAGCTTGGGGAGACAGGGCTTAACCACCCTCTCCTACGAGCAGTACTTC.

This sequence joins TRBV11-2 and TRBJ1-1, with no clear D. CDR3 length equals 13 residues. The V and J ends lost 5 bases and 2 bases respectively, with 9 bases between them. Germline-derived CDR1 and CDR2 are SGHAT and FQNNGV. The CDR3 loop reads CASSTGVNTEAFF. CDR3 DNA sequence: TGTGCCAGCAGCACGGGTGTCAACACTGAAGCTTTCTTT.

The CDR3 DNA sequence: TGTGCCAGCAGGACACCAGGAAACACCATATATTTT. It codes for CASRTPGNTIYF. This chain connects TRBV28 to TRBJ1-3, with no clear D. The germline V gene has CDR1 MDHEN and CDR2 SYDVKM. The V end lost 6 bases, the J end lost 4 bases, and 7 bases lay between the germline ends. The CDR3 has 12 amino acids. Full variable domain (missing parts from reference TRBV28 and TRBJ1-3): DVKVTQSSRYLVKRTGEKVFLECVQDMDHENMFWYRQDPGLGLRLIYFSYDVKMKEKGDIPEGYSVSREKKERFSLILESASTNQTSMYLCASRTPGNTIYFGEGSWLTVV.

The V gene is TRBV19, the J gene TRBJ1-1; D uncertain. This CDR3 spans 13 amino acids. The germline V and J ends were trimmed by 7 bases and 0 bases, with 9 bases remaining between them. Germline V CDR1 and CDR2: LNHDA, SQIVND (reference sequence). The CDR3: CASNSRMNTEAFF. The CDR3 nucleotides are TGTGCCAGTAACTCACGGATGAACACTGAAGCTTTCTTT.

This clone was picked up a small number of times. The gene calls are TRBV29-1 and TRBJ2-5, with D perhaps matching TRBD1 (6 bases). V dropped 6 bases and J dropped 5 bases, with 16 bases sitting between them. Germline-derived CDR1 and CDR2 are SQVTM and ANQGSEA. CDR3 length equals 13 residues. CDR3 DNA: TGCAGCGTGACATCCAGGGGATTGGAGACCCAGTACTTC. This codes for CSVTSRGLETQYF.

CDR3 coding DNA: TGTGCCAGCAGTTTATATCAGGGCGACGAGCAGTACTTC. This encodes CASSLYQGDEQYF. The rearrangement joins TRBV28 to TRBJ2-7, with D possibly being TRBD1 (5 bases). This CDR3 comprises 13 residues. Between the trimmed V and J ends, which lost 1 base and 5 bases, there was a span of 9 bases. Germline CDR1 is MDHEN and CDR2 is SYDVKM.

This sequence joins TRBV27 and TRBJ2-5, with a tentative D call TRBD1 (7 bases). This CDR3 is 16 amino acids long. The V end lost 0 bases, the J end lost 5 bases, and 16 bases lay between the germline ends. Germline V lookup: CDR1 MNHEY, CDR2 SMNVEV (reference sequence). CDR3 residues: CASSLSIRGRDETQYF. CDR3 sequence (DNA): TGTGCCAGCAGTTTATCGATAAGGGGGCGGGATGAGACCCAGTACTTC.

This clone was detected only once. The chain couples TRBV12-5 to TRBJ2-5; D is undetermined. CDR1 and CDR2 from the germline V gene are LGHNT and FRNRAP. This CDR3 has 11 amino acids. V was pared by 4 bases and J by 4 bases, with 4 bases between. Here the CDR3 reads CASGSGETQYF. CDR3 in DNA: TGTGCTAGTGGTTCAGGAGAGACCCAGTACTTC.

This chain uses TRBV28 with TRBJ2-7; 13 bases line up with TRBD2. The CDR3 contains 17 residues. Trimming cost V 5 bases and J 3 bases; bases outside gene matches: 10. The germline CDR1 and CDR2 sequences are MDHEN and SYDVKM. Written as DNA, the CDR3 is TGTGCCAGCAGTGTCGTGACTAGCGGGAGGTTGGGCTACGAGCAGTACTTC. It codes for CASSVVTSGRLGYEQYF.

This rearrangement joins TRBV4-2 to TRBJ2-5; D perhaps matches TRBD2 (8 bases). CDR3 length: 15 amino acids. V dropped 6 bases and J dropped 5 bases, with 19 bases sitting between them. The germline gives CDR1 LGHNA, CDR2 YNFKEQ. The CDR3 loop reads CASRRGREVQETQYF. The DNA for the CDR3 is TGTGCCAGCAGAAGGGGGCGGGAGGTTCAGGAGACCCAGTACTTC.

As DNA, the CDR3 is TGTGCCAGCAGCTTTCAACAGGGGGCGGACGACGAGCAGTACTTC. It yields the protein CASSFQQGADDEQYF. The rearrangement joins TRBV5-6 to TRBJ2-7; 9 bases agree with TRBD1. The ends lost 2 bases at V and 5 bases at J; junction bases unmatched: 8. The CDR3 contains 15 residues. Germline-derived CDR1 and CDR2 are SGHDT and YYEEEE.

The chain carries TRBV19 and TRBJ2-7; 7 bases fit TRBD1. The V segment lost 10 bases and the J segment 0 bases; nucleotides outside the gene matches: 6. Germline CDR1 reads LNHDA; CDR2 reads SQIVND (reference sequence). CDR3 length: 13 residues. The CDR3 DNA reads as TGTGCCACGAACAGGGGACCCTCCTACGAGCAGTACTTC. Translated: CATNRGPSYEQYF.